This passage covers 24 T cell receptor beta chains from one sample sequenced in a study of beta chain features in type 1 diabetes. Overall study results and limits: Shortening of TCRB CDR3s, moderate but significant, appeared in all four CD4+ subsets of Type 1 diabetes patients.

The entirety of the isolated RNA underwent reverse transcription, so expressed TCRB transcripts were sequenced. The assay was immunoSEQ multiplex PCR, and TCRdb's table has in-frame clones only and misses some. The sample yields around 260,000 clones, roughly 22% seen once. For these TCRs, the target antigens are not known. Specimen: naive CD4+ T cells from blood. The receptors shown here come from a middle-aged woman with type 1 diabetes.

A few counts support this clone. This chain uses TRBV9 with TRBJ2-1, with 9 bases aligning to TRBD1. From germline, CDR1 is SGDLS and CDR2 YYNGEE. V lost 2 bases to trimming and J lost 7 bases; unmatched junction nucleotides: 4. CDR3 length equals 14 residues. DNA for the CDR3: TGTGCCAGCAGCGTGCGGACAGGGGAGAATGAGCAGTTCTTC. Encoded protein: CASSVRTGENEQFF.

This clone has just a few counts. CDR3 protein: CASSYARDRYGYTF. In DNA, the CDR3 is TGTGCCAGCAGTTACGCCCGGGACAGATATGGCTACACCTTC. The V call is TRBV6-5, the J call TRBJ1-2; 7 positions match TRBD1. This CDR3 has 14 amino acids. The V gene end was trimmed by 2 bases and the J gene end by 5 bases; junction bases not matched to a gene: 5. Germline V CDR1 and CDR2: MNHEY, SVGAGI.

This clone occurred a few times. The rearrangement joins TRBV7-9 to TRBJ2-7, with 8 nucleotides matching TRBD1. The length of the CDR3 is 16 residues. Germline loops: CDR1 SEHNR, CDR2 FQNEAQ (reference sequence). The trim removed 5 bases at V and 1 base at J, leaving 10 bases unmatched. The CDR3 protein is CASSPRQGLESYEQYF. In DNA, the CDR3 is TGTGCCAGCAGCCCTCGACAGGGGTTAGAATCCTACGAGCAGTACTTC.

This chain joins TRBV7-2 and TRBJ1-1; D unresolved. CDR1 is SGHTA, CDR2 FQGNSA, per germline. Trimming pared 3 bases from V and 0 bases from J, leaving 8 bases between. The length of the CDR3 is 14 residues. CDR3 nucleotides: TGTGCCAGCAGCTTCCACAGCCTGAACACTGAAGCTTTCTTT. Protein: CASSFHSLNTEAFF.

This clone has more than one count but fewer than ten. This chain links TRBV7-2 with TRBJ2-7; 7 bases are a match to TRBD2. This CDR3 region has 15 residues. Germline CDR1 is SGHTA and CDR2 is FQGNSA. Trimming took 2 bases from V and 4 from J; bases not matched to a gene: 8. In nucleotides, the CDR3 is TGTGCCAGCAGCTTAAGAGGCGGGAGTTCTTACGAGCAGTACTTC. This translates into CASSLRGGSSYEQYF.

This clone showed up just once. The V and J genes are TRBV2 and TRBJ2-1; D ambiguous. The germline V gene encodes CDR1 SNHLY and CDR2 FYNNEI. The CDR3 contains 12 residues. V gave up 2 bases and J gave up 8 bases, with 7 bases separating them. Here the CDR3 DNA reads TGTGCCAGCAGTGAACTTACAGATGAGCAGTTCTTC. Amino acids: CASSELTDEQFF.

CDR3 bases: TGTGCCAGCAGCACTTTGCGGGGGAGAGAGACCCAGTACTTC. Translated: CASSTLRGRETQYF. The chain is built from TRBV11-2 and TRBJ2-5, with 7 nucleotides matching TRBD2. Germline CDR1 SGHAT, CDR2 FQNNGV. This CDR3 region has 14 residues. V gave up 5 bases and J gave up 4 bases; unmatched junction bases: 7. Full variable domain (rest looked up from reference TRBV11-2 and TRBJ2-5): EAGVAQSPRYKIIEKRQSVAFWCNPISGHATLYWYQQILGQGPKLLIQFQNNGVVDDSQLPKDRFSAERLKGVDSTLKIQPAKLEDSAVYLCASSTLRGRETQYFGPGTRLLVL.

In this sample, this clone turned up a few times. The V call is TRBV11-2, the J call TRBJ2-5, with D maybe TRBD2 (5 bases). The tail of the sequence fits TRBJ2-7 better, so the J call may be wrong. This CDR3 is 15 amino acids long. CDR1 is SGHAT and CDR2 is FQNNGV in the germline V gene. The CDR3 reads CASSPRPWRAYEQYF. As DNA, the CDR3 is TGTGCCAGCAGCCCTCGGCCCTGGCGGGCGTACGAGCAGTACTTC.

The chain has TRBV5-1 and TRBJ1-2, with D possibly being TRBD1 (5 bases). The CDR3 length is 14 residues. Germline V gives CDR1 SGHRS, CDR2 YFSETQ. V lost 4 bases, J lost 4 bases, and 14 bases lay in between. In DNA, the CDR3 is TGCGCCAGCAGCCGCGCCGACAGCCTCTATGGCTACACCTTC. Translation gives CASSRADSLYGYTF.

This clone was recorded a few times. The chain has TRBV20-1 and TRBJ2-7, with D perhaps matching TRBD1 (5 bases). CDR3 size: 11 residues. Trimming removed 6 bases at V and 2 bases at J, with 8 bases between. Per germline, CDR1 DFQATT and CDR2 SNEGSKA (reference sequence). In DNA, the CDR3 is TGCAGTGCGTACAGGACCTACGAGCAGTACTTC. This encodes CSAYRTYEQYF.

The DNA of the CDR3 is TGTGCCAGCAGCTCGGACAGATTCTCCTACGAGCAGTACTTC. Its translation: CASSSDRFSYEQYF. This rearrangement joins TRBV5-6 to TRBJ2-7; TRBD1 might be the D (6 bases). V was clipped by 3 bases and J by 0 bases, with 10 bases between them. Germline CDR1 and CDR2: SGHDT and YYEEEE. The length of the CDR3 is 14 residues. The full variable domain, in which reference TRBV5-6 and TRBJ2-7 provide the parts outside the CDR3, is DAGVTQSPTHLIKTRGQQVTLRCSPKSGHDTVSWYQQALGQGPQFIFQYYEEEERQRGNFPDRFSGHQFPNYSSELNVNALLLGDSALYLCASSSDRFSYEQYFGPGTRLTVT.

V usage is TRBV4-2 and J usage is TRBJ2-2; 8 positions match TRBD2. The V gene's germline CDR1 is LGHNA and CDR2 YNFKEQ. The CDR3 contains 17 residues. The junction had 9 bases not matched to a gene; V was cut back by 0 bases and J by 6 bases. This CDR3 is CASSQETDGRAAGELFF. As DNA, the CDR3 is TGTGCCAGCAGCCAAGAGACGGACGGGAGGGCCGCCGGGGAGCTGTTTTTT.

The V call is TRBV18, the J call TRBJ1-2; a weak D match, TRBD1 (5 bases). Deletions cut 2 bases from V and 7 bases from J, with 11 bases between. The germline V gene encodes CDR1 KGHSH and CDR2 LQKENI. The length of the CDR3 is 13 residues. Here the CDR3 reads CASSPDSMGGYTF. Here the CDR3 DNA reads TGTGCCAGCTCACCAGACAGTATGGGTGGCTACACCTTC.

V is TRBV25-1 and J is TRBJ1-1; D gene ambiguous. Germline V gene data show CDR1 as MGHDK and CDR2 as SYGVNS. The V end lost 9 bases, the J end lost 1 base, and 12 bases lay between the germline ends. The CDR3 runs to 13 residues. Here the CDR3 reads CASGGEANTEAFF. CDR3 DNA: TGTGCCAGTGGTGGGGAGGCGAACACTGAAGCTTTCTTT.

The chain couples TRBV29-1 to TRBJ2-1; 10 positions match TRBD2. The CDR3 runs to 16 residues. Germline assignment: CDR1 SQVTM and CDR2 ANQGSEA. Trimming at V came to 2 bases and at J to 6 bases, leaving 10 bases not matched to a gene. The CDR3 DNA is TGCAGCGTTGAAAGGGAGCCTAGCGGGAGTTTCAATGAGCAGTTCTTC. Amino acids: CSVEREPSGSFNEQFF.

This sequence joins TRBV5-1 and TRBJ2-5; 7 positions agree with TRBD1. Germline values: CDR1 SGHRS, CDR2 YFSETQ. Trimming cost V 0 bases and J 0 bases; bases outside gene matches: 5. This CDR3 has 16 amino acids. CDR3 DNA: TGCGCCAGCAGCTTGGACAGGGGCCCGTACCAAGAGACCCAGTACTTC. Residues: CASSLDRGPYQETQYF.

The rearrangement uses TRBV29-1 and TRBJ2-2, with D perhaps matching TRBD1 (5 bases). The germline CDR1 and CDR2 sequences are SQVTM and ANQGSEA. The CDR3 sequence is 15 residues long. Between the trimmed V and J ends, which lost 6 bases and 5 bases, there was a span of 19 bases. Here the CDR3 reads CSVQNRTRKTGELFF. The CDR3, as DNA: TGCAGCGTCCAAAACAGGACAAGAAAGACCGGGGAGCTGTTTTTT.

The CDR3 spells CASSLDGSTNEKLFF. The CDR3, as DNA: TGCGCCAGCAGCTTGGACGGTTCAACTAATGAAAAACTGTTTTTT. V gene TRBV5-1 combines with J gene TRBJ1-4; D unclear. Germline V gene data show CDR1 as SGHRS and CDR2 as YFSETQ. With 0 bases removed from V and 0 bases from J, the gap between germline ends came to 6 bases. CDR3 length equals 15 residues.

This clone occurred a few times. This sequence joins TRBV6-6 and TRBJ2-3, with D uncertain. Between the trimmed V and J ends, which lost 6 bases and 2 bases, there was a span of 9 bases. The germline gives CDR1 MNHNY, CDR2 SVGAGI (reference sequence). The CDR3 has 13 amino acids. In DNA form, the CDR3 reads TGTGCCAGCAGGCGACGGGTCACAGATACGCAGTATTTT. Protein product: CASRRRVTDTQYF.

The chain has TRBV4-3 and TRBJ2-7; D perhaps matches TRBD1 (5 bases). V was clipped by 1 base and J by 3 bases, with 13 bases between them. CDR3 length: 15 amino acids. From germline, CDR1 is LGHNA and CDR2 YSLEER. This chain's CDR3 is CASSQVGGHNYEQYF. The CDR3, as DNA: TGCGCCAGCAGCCAAGTAGGCGGACACAACTACGAGCAGTACTTC.

As concerns this clone: The same CDR3 also results from other DNA sequences found in this sample. This chain connects TRBV2 to TRBJ1-1, with 8 bases matching TRBD1. V lost 2 bases to trimming and J lost 4 bases; unmatched junction nucleotides: 3. Germline V CDR1 and CDR2: SNHLY, FYNNEI. The CDR3 runs to 14 residues. The CDR3 reads CASSEQGASTEAFF. The CDR3 region has the DNA TGTGCCAGCAGTGAACAGGGGGCTAGCACTGAAGCTTTCTTT.

The chain employs TRBV15 and TRBJ2-3, with 9 bases fitting TRBD2. The CDR3 has 17 residues. With 1 base clipped from V and 1 base from J, the junction kept 6 bases outside the gene matches. The germline CDR1 and CDR2 sequences are LNHNV and YYDKDF (reference sequence). CDR3 sequence reads: CATSRGGWTSGTDTQYF. Written as DNA, the CDR3 is TGTGCCACCAGCAGAGGCGGTTGGACTAGCGGCACAGATACGCAGTATTTT.

The chain recombines TRBV6-5 with TRBJ1-4, with a possible D match to TRBD1 (5 bases). With 2 bases removed from V and 8 bases from J, the gap between germline ends came to 15 bases. Germline loops: CDR1 MNHEY, CDR2 SVGAGI. The length of the CDR3 is 15 residues. This CDR3 is CASSYAGDGYEKLFF. DNA of the CDR3: TGTGCCAGCAGTTACGCGGGGGACGGGTACGAAAAACTGTTTTTT.

This clone was counted a few times. This rearrangement joins TRBV2 to TRBJ1-4; a weak D match, TRBD1 (5 bases). The CDR3 length is 14 residues. Trimming left V 8 bases short and J 3 bases short, with 13 bases between. Germline values: CDR1 SNHLY, CDR2 FYNNEI. The CDR3 DNA reads TGTGCCAGCTGCCAACAGACAGCTAATGAAAAACTGTTTTTT. Translated, it gives CASCQQTANEKLFF.